A single sample is the source of the 27 T cell receptor beta chains below, sequenced in a study of neurological immune-mediated disorders (dated by TCRdb to between 2018 and 2020). The library was prepared using 5' RACE. Sequencing took place on an Illumina HiSeq 2500. TCRdb reanalyzed the raw reads on its own, using fastp at Q25 for trimming and MiXCR for clone calling, and kept in-frame beta chains. Each CDR3 protein appears once, grouped with its most common genes and DNA. In all, the sample holds around 94,000 distinct CDR3 sequences, and around 3.3% of those were seen once. Of the sample, 5% to 7.5% falls within the top ten clones. The sequenced sample was PBMCs. These receptors originate from a woman younger than 30 with multiple sclerosis.

This clonotype has a count of ten or more. The CDR3 bases are TGTGCCAGCAGAAGCGGGAGAGGGGAGGCAGAGACCCAGTACTTC. Its translation is CASRSGRGEAETQYF. This sequence joins TRBV6-5 and TRBJ2-5; 8 bases match TRBD2. The CDR3 runs to 15 residues. Germline CDR1 reads MNHEY; CDR2 reads SVGAGI. V dropped 6 bases and J dropped 4; count of bases not matched to a gene: 10.

This clonotype occurred many times. The chain links TRBV6-1 to TRBJ1-5, with 8 bases aligning to TRBD1. CDR3 length: 16 amino acids. Germline trimming cut 3 bases from V and 2 bases from J; bases unmatched to any gene: 6. The V gene's germline CDR1 is MNHNS and CDR2 SASEGT. The CDR3 DNA follows: TGTGCCAGCAGTGAGGCAGGGGGCGCAGGCAATCAGCCCCAGCATTTT. Translating gives CASSEAGGAGNQPQHF.

This clonotype was seen ten or more times. The chain couples TRBV6-2 or TRBV6-3 to TRBJ2-1, with 15 nucleotides matching TRBD2. Looked up from germline, CDR1 is MNHEY and CDR2 is SVGEGT. The CDR3 loop spans 20 amino acids. V trimming: 7 bases; J trimming: 0 bases; junction bases outside the gene matches: 13. CDR3 in DNA: TGTGCCAGCACCTCCGAGGGCGGACTAGCGGGAGGGAGCTCCTACAATGAGCAGTTCTTC. Translating it yields CASTSEGGLAGGSSYNEQFF.

Only a few counts were recorded for this clonotype. The rearrangement joins TRBV5-1 to TRBJ1-2, with 7 bases lining up with TRBD1. V gave up 0 bases and J gave up 4 bases; unmatched junction bases: 3. CDR3 length equals 14 residues. CDR1 and CDR2 (germline): SGHRS, YFSETQ. The CDR3 region is CASSLVAGGYGYTF. For the CDR3, the DNA is TGCGCCAGCAGCTTGGTTGCAGGGGGCTATGGCTACACCTTC.

This clonotype was seen only a few times. The V and J genes are TRBV20-1 and TRBJ2-5; 7 bases line up with TRBD2. CDR1 is DFQATT and CDR2 is SNEGSKA in the germline V gene (reference sequence). Trimming cost V 1 base and J 3 bases; bases outside gene matches: 2. The CDR3 consists of 13 residues. CDR3 amino acids: CSARGAGKETQYF. CDR3 DNA sequence: TGCAGTGCTAGAGGAGCGGGGAAAGAGACCCAGTACTTC.

Details on this clonotype: One base away lies a much larger clone, so this may be a sequencing read error. This chain connects TRBV9 to TRBJ1-2; D not certain. The CDR3 length is 16 residues. Trimming cost V 3 bases and J 0 bases, with 15 bases left between them. Germline-derived CDR1 and CDR2 are SGDLS and YYNGEE. The CDR3 sequence: CASSGGEGRANYGYTF. The CDR3 bases are TGTGCCAGCAGCGGGGGAGAAGGGCGAGCTAACTATGGCTACACCTTC.

This clonotype was found many times. The genes are TRBV6-2 or TRBV6-3 and TRBJ2-4, with D perhaps assigned TRBD1 or TRBD2 (6 bases each). The CDR3 consists of 13 residues. The germline CDR1 and CDR2 sequences are MNHEY and SVGEGT. Trimming removed 7 bases at V and 8 bases at J, with 15 bases between. This CDR3 reads CASIAGNRDIQYF. CDR3 bases: TGTGCCAGCATCGCGGGGAACAGGGACATTCAGTACTTC.

This clonotype has ten or more counts. The V gene is TRBV20-1, the J gene TRBJ1-6, with D possibly TRBD1 on 5 matching bases. The CDR3 consists of 17 residues. V was clipped by 0 bases and J by 7 bases, with 19 bases between them. CDR1 is DFQATT and CDR2 is SNEGSKA in the germline V gene (reference sequence). The CDR3 here is CSARDRGTAVLNSPLHF. In DNA, the CDR3 is TGCAGTGCTAGAGATCGGGGGACCGCAGTTTTGAATTCACCCCTCCACTTT.

This clonotype came up many times. The chain combines TRBV2 with TRBJ2-2; D ambiguous. Trimming took 2 bases from V and 5 from J, leaving 3 bases between them. CDR3 size: 12 residues. Germline CDR1 SNHLY, CDR2 FYNNEI. The CDR3 DNA follows: TGTGCCAGCAGTGAATTAACCGGGGAGCTGTTTTTT. Protein sequence: CASSELTGELFF. Filled out from reference TRBV2 and TRBJ2-2, the complete variable domain reads EPEVTQTPSHQVTQMGQEVILRCVPISNHLYFYWYRQILGQKVEFLVSFYNNEISEKSEIFDDQFSVERPDGSNFTLKIRSTKLEDSAMYFCASSELTGELFFGEGSRLTVL.

This clonotype came up many times. V and J are TRBV6-2 or TRBV6-3 and TRBJ2-1, with 10 positions matching TRBD2. Germline CDR1 and CDR2: MNHEY and SVGEGT. With 4 bases clipped from V and 7 bases from J, the junction kept 7 bases outside the gene matches. The CDR3 has 15 amino acids. CDR3 amino acids: CASSLSSGSWNEQFF. In DNA, the CDR3 is TGTGCCAGCAGTTTATCTAGCGGGAGTTGGAATGAGCAGTTCTTC.

This clonotype occurred many times. The chain recombines TRBV3-1 with TRBJ2-1, with TRBD2 identical over 9 bases. Germline V gene data show CDR1 as LGHDT and CDR2 as YNNKEL (reference sequence). V was clipped by 4 bases and J by 1 base; unmatched bases: 8. CDR3 length: 17 residues. CDR3 residues: CASSLRLAANSYNEQFF. DNA of the CDR3: TGTGCCAGCAGCCTCCGACTAGCGGCGAATTCCTACAATGAGCAGTTCTTC.

The chain combines TRBV20-1 with TRBJ2-7; 10 nucleotides match TRBD2. Germline V CDR1 and CDR2: DFQATT, SNEGSKA (reference sequence). V lost 5 bases to trimming and J lost 2 bases; unmatched junction nucleotides: 3. This CDR3 comprises 13 residues. Written as DNA, the CDR3 is TGCAGTGCTCGGACTAGCGGAGCCTACGAGCAGTACTTC. Protein sequence: CSARTSGAYEQYF.

This clonotype showed up many times. The rearrangement uses TRBV20-1 and TRBJ2-7; D might be TRBD1 (5 bases). V was pared by 3 bases and J by 3 bases, with 15 bases between. The V gene's germline CDR1 is DFQATT and CDR2 SNEGSKA (reference sequence). The CDR3 extends over 14 amino acids. Here the CDR3 DNA reads TGCAGTGCTAGGGCCGGGCAGGGTGGCTACGAGCAGTACTTC. Residues: CSARAGQGGYEQYF.

Points on this clonotype: The junction does not match germline at one end; this may be a read error. The chain uses TRBV20-1 and TRBJ2-5; D gene unclear. Germline CDR1 is DFQATT and CDR2 is SNEGSKA (reference sequence). The CDR3 is 14 residues long. Here the CDR3 DNA reads TGCAGTGCTATTAAGATGTTCACACAAGAGAACCAGTACTTC. Its translation: CSAIKMFTQENQYF.

This clonotype showed up many times. The rearrangement joins TRBV6-5 to TRBJ1-2, with 10 bases lining up with TRBD1. J lost 4 bases, V lost 5 bases, and 4 bases had no gene match. The germline V gene encodes CDR1 MNHEY and CDR2 SVGAGI. This CDR3 has 14 residues. For the CDR3, the DNA is TGTGCCAGCAGTCTGACAGGGGGCACCTATGGCTACACCTTC. This translates into CASSLTGGTYGYTF.

This rearrangement joins TRBV6-6 to TRBJ2-7; D call uncertain. V lost 2 bases and J lost 1, with 6 bases in between. Germline loops: CDR1 MNHNY, CDR2 SVGAGI (reference sequence). The CDR3 is made up of 13 amino acids. The CDR3 loop is CASSYSKSYEQYF. The CDR3 region has the DNA TGTGCCAGCAGTTACAGTAAATCCTACGAGCAGTACTTC.

The chain couples TRBV19 to TRBJ2-1, with 10 bases lining up with TRBD2. V shed 6 bases and J 4 bases; nucleotides not matched to a gene: 6. Germline CDR1 reads LNHDA; CDR2 reads SQIVND (reference sequence). The CDR3 contains 15 residues. CDR3 region: CASSTNSGGYNEQFF. The CDR3 coding sequence is TGTGCCAGTAGCACAAATAGCGGGGGGTACAATGAGCAGTTCTTC.

There are many counts of this clonotype. The CDR3 reads CASSLGDIPNYGYTF. In DNA, the CDR3 is TGTGCCAGCAGCTTAGGTGACATCCCTAACTATGGCTACACCTTC. This chain connects TRBV11-1 to TRBJ1-2; no firm D call. The CDR3 contains 15 residues. V was cut by 1 base and J by 0 bases, with 9 bases left in between. Looked up from germline, CDR1 is SGHAT and CDR2 is FQDESV (reference sequence).

This clonotype was observed a few times. The chain links TRBV12-3 or TRBV12-4 to TRBJ1-4; TRBD1 might be the D (5 bases). The germline V and J ends were trimmed by 5 bases and 8 bases, with 9 bases remaining between them. CDR3 length: 12 amino acids. CDR3 coding DNA: TGTGCCAGCAGTCCCGGGGGAGAAAAACTGTTTTTT. This codes for CASSPGGEKLFF.

This clonotype was picked up many times. The chain is built from TRBV7-2 and TRBJ1-2; a weak D match, TRBD1 (5 bases). This CDR3 is built from 12 residues. With 1 base removed from V and 7 bases from J, the gap between germline ends came to 7 bases. CDR1 and CDR2 (germline): SGHTA, FQGNSA. The CDR3 here is CASSLDRLGYTF. Here the CDR3 DNA reads TGTGCCAGCAGCTTAGACAGGCTTGGCTACACCTTC.

The chain employs TRBV25-1 and TRBJ2-5; 9 bases line up with TRBD1. The CDR3 is 14 residues long. The V and J ends lost 5 bases and 11 bases, in that order; junction bases with no gene match: 12. From germline, CDR1 is MGHDK and CDR2 SYGVNS. The CDR3 bases are TGTGCCAGCAGTATATACCGGGACAGGGATCCACAGTACTTC. Encoded protein: CASSIYRDRDPQYF.

In its sample, this clonotype was seen many times. V usage is TRBV7-2 and J usage is TRBJ2-3; D is unresolved. Germline assignment: CDR1 SGHTA and CDR2 FQGNSA. The CDR3 spans 13 residues. Between the trimmed V and J ends, which lost 4 bases and 2 bases, there was a span of 7 bases. The CDR3 DNA reads as TGTGCCAGCAGCTCCCGGATCACAGATACGCAGTATTTT. Translated, it gives CASSSRITDTQYF.

This clonotype was counted many times. The CDR3 DNA reads as TGCAGCGCAAAGGGGGGGGTAGATGAAAAACTGTTTTTT. Its protein is CSAKGGVDEKLFF. The chain employs TRBV29-1 and TRBJ1-4; a weak D match, TRBD1 (6 bases). Looked up from germline, CDR1 is SQVTM and CDR2 is ANQGSEA. V lost 7 bases, J lost 6 bases, and 15 bases lay in between. The CDR3 loop spans 13 amino acids.

This clonotype was observed at least ten times. J is TRBJ2-7 and V is TRBV5-5; D is possibly TRBD1 (5 bases). The CDR3 has 15 residues. Germline values: CDR1 SGHKS, CDR2 YYEKEE (reference sequence). V lost 5 bases, J lost 0 bases, and 15 bases lay in between. The CDR3, as DNA: TGTGCCAGCAGTTTACAGGCCCTGAGCTCCTACGAGCAGTACTTC. As protein: CASSLQALSSYEQYF.

There are many counts of this clonotype. The chain carries TRBV5-1 and TRBJ1-2, with 7 bases that match TRBD1. This CDR3 is 12 amino acids long. V was pared by 6 bases and J by 8 bases, with 7 bases of the junction left unmatched. The germline CDR1 and CDR2 sequences are SGHRS and YFSETQ. The CDR3 DNA is TGCGCCAGCATAGGGACAGAGGGAGGCTACACCTTC. Protein product: CASIGTEGGYTF.

This clonotype was detected ten times or more. The rearrangement joins TRBV20-1 to TRBJ1-2, with 10 bases lining up with TRBD1. Germline CDR1 is DFQATT and CDR2 is SNEGSKA (reference sequence). Trimming removed 3 bases from V and 4 bases from J; junction bases left unmatched: 5. The CDR3 covers 14 residues. CDR3 sequence (DNA): TGCAGTGCTAGCCCGGGACAGGGGACCTATGGCTACACCTTC. Amino acids: CSASPGQGTYGYTF.

Many counts were recorded for this clonotype. This chain joins TRBV7-3 and TRBJ2-1; 11 nucleotides agree with TRBD2. The CDR3 is made up of 15 amino acids. J lost 8 bases, V lost 5 bases, and 8 bases had no gene match. The V gene's germline CDR1 is SGHTA and CDR2 FQGTGA. CDR3 sequence: CASSVSGRANHEQFF. The CDR3 nucleotides read TGTGCCAGCAGCGTTAGCGGGAGGGCCAACCATGAGCAGTTCTTC.